This passage covers 4 T cell receptor beta chains from one sample sequenced in a study of T cell responses to AZD1222 COVID-19 vaccine. The protocol was immunoSEQ multiplex PCR, while the TCRdb copy is restricted to in-frame clones and leaves out a portion. The profile shows some 120,000 clones, 88% of them singletons. The input for sequencing was peripheral blood, taken on day 0 of MenACWY control vaccination. Every receptor here comes from an adult in good health.

This chain connects TRBV5-1 to TRBJ2-7; 8 nucleotides line up with TRBD2. The CDR3 sequence is 13 residues long. The V gene's germline CDR1 is SGHRS and CDR2 YFSETQ. V lost 4 bases and J lost 6; bases outside the gene matches: 6. The CDR3 loop is CASSREGSLEQYF. The CDR3 nucleotides are TGCGCCAGCAGCCGGGAGGGGTCTCTCGAGCAGTACTTC.

This clone was observed once. This rearrangement joins TRBV5-1 to TRBJ1-2; D is perhaps TRBD1 (5 bases). The CDR3 has 13 residues. Trimming removed 4 bases from V and 3 bases from J, with 10 bases in between. Germline loops: CDR1 SGHRS, CDR2 YFSETQ. The DNA of the CDR3 is TGCGCCAGCAGCGTAACGGGGGACTATGGCTACACCTTC. Translation: CASSVTGDYGYTF.

The sample holds one count of this clone. V and J are TRBV5-1 and TRBJ2-5; unclear D gene. The CDR3 is 17 residues long. Per the germline V gene, CDR1 is SGHRS and CDR2 is YFSETQ. Trimming cost V 1 base and J 1 base, with 17 bases left between them. CDR3 DNA sequence: TGCGCCAGCAGCTTGATGAGCCGTGGTCGGGCCCAAGAGACCCAGTACTTC. Translated: CASSLMSRGRAQETQYF.

Turning to this clone: The same CDR3 arises from other DNA sequences in this sample as well. This chain links TRBV12-2 with TRBJ2-7. TRBV12-2 is a listed pseudogene. This CDR3 is built from 17 residues. The CDR3 sequence is CASRPHRYGLSSYEQYF. The CDR3 nucleotides are TGTGCAAGTCGCCCCCATCGGTATGGCCTTTCCTCCTACGAGCAGTACTTC.